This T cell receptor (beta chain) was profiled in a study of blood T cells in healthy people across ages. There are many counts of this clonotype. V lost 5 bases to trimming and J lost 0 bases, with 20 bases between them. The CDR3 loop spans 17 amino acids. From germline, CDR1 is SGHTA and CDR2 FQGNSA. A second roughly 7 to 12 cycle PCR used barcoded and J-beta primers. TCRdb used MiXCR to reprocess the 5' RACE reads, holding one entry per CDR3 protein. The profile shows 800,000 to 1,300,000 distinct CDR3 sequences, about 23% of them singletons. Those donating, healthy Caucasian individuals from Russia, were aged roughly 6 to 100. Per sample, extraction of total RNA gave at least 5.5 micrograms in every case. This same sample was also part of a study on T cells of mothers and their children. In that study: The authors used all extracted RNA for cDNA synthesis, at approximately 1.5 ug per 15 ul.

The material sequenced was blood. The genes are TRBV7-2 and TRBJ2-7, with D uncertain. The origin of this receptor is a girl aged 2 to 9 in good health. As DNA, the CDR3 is TGTGCCAGCAGCCCGCAGGCGGCGAAATACCCCTCCTACGAGCAGTACTTC. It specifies CASSPQAAKYPSYEQYF. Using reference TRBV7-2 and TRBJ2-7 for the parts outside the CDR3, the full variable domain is GAGVSQSPSNKVTEKGKDVELRCDPISGHTALYWYRQSLGQGLEFLIYFQGNSAPDKSGLPSDRFSAERTGGSVSTLTIQRTQQEDSAVYLCASSPQAAKYPSYEQYFGPGTRLTVT.